A selection of T cell receptor beta chains follows, all from one sample in a study of CXCR3-negative and CXCR3-positive naive CD8 T cells. One entry per CDR3 protein, without DNA, is what TCRdb gives after re-calling the 5' RACE reads. The sample is made up of 70,000 to 100,000 distinct CDR3 sequences, and the top ten hold 1.7% of it. Sequenced input: naive CXCR3- CD8+ T cells from blood. The source of these receptors is a human donor in good health. Some clones in this sample may be carry-over from other donors' samples. CDR3s include the opening cysteine and the closing phenylalanine or tryptophan. The size field is filled for only some rows; it gives once, few, many or a size class.

j_call v_call clone_size cdr3_aa
TRBJ1-2 TRBV29-1 NA CSAEQGTYGYTF
TRBJ2-3 TRBV7-9 NA CASSSTADRNTQYF
TRBJ2-2 TRBV19 NA CASSIGWGNTGELFF
TRBJ2-7 TRBV7-7 medium-sized CASSLGLFYEQYF
TRBJ2-4 TRBV7-9 NA CASSGTGGTKNIQYF
TRBJ2-3 TRBV4-2 NA CASSQVSGTDTQYF
TRBJ2-2 TRBV29-1 NA CSVEDRGRGLIGELFF
TRBJ2-7 TRBV9 NA CASSVAKFGAYEQYF
TRBJ1-5 TRBV29-1 NA CSLFRRGNQPQHF
TRBJ2-7 TRBV2 NA CASRTQQGHEQYF
TRBJ1-1 TRBV12-3/TRBV12-4 NA CASSSTWGNTEAFF
TRBJ2-7 TRBV20-1 NA CSARGGEAYEQYF
TRBJ2-7 TRBV21-1 NA CASPGQLRASYEQYF
TRBJ1-6 TRBV12-3/TRBV12-4 NA CASSSSGQRDSPLHF
TRBJ2-3 TRBV7-2 NA CASSLVYEGLAGATTDTQYF
TRBJ2-5 TRBV7-2 NA CASSGRDRGQETQYF
TRBJ2-3 TRBV29-1 NA CSVEGWLAGTDTQYF
TRBJ2-4 TRBV9 NA CASSVGTGMNIQYF
TRBJ2-5 TRBV24-1 NA CASSGQSIQETQYF
TRBJ2-2 TRBV4-2 NA CASSQDQTGSTGELFF
TRBJ1-1 TRBV29-1 NA CSVEFRDRDTEAFF
TRBJ2-7 TRBV5-1 NA CASSLFPPERESYEQYF
TRBJ2-7 TRBV13 NA CASSLDHAGDSYEQYF
TRBJ2-7 TRBV7-6 NA CASDNMGSGEQYF
TRBJ2-3 TRBV4-2 NA CASSRQTDTQYF
TRBJ2-7 TRBV6-7 NA CASSKPNGAGGRVEQYF
TRBJ2-5 TRBV7-2 NA CASSRGGGETQYF
TRBJ2-1 TRBV29-1 NA CSVETLDLGNEQFF
TRBJ2-1 TRBV7-2 NA CASSSLQGPVNNEQFF
TRBJ2-7 TRBV10-2 NA CASSEMIRVEQYF
TRBJ2-4 TRBV12-3/TRBV12-4 NA CASTPDWDKGIQYF
TRBJ2-1 TRBV7-9 NA CASSLALLAGGHNEQFF
TRBJ2-2 TRBV28 NA CASSQRGGTGELFF
TRBJ1-1 TRBV7-9 NA CASSSGTGMNTEAFF
TRBJ2-7 TRBV5-1 NA CASSLGPGLAAYEQYF
TRBJ2-1 TRBV12-3/TRBV12-4 NA CASSPGGVRDRVILF
TRBJ1-2 TRBV10-2 NA CASSDATNYGYTF
TRBJ2-1 TRBV28 NA CASSPSPREGGNEQFF
TRBJ2-2 TRBV5-1 NA CASSLRQGWSGELFF
TRBJ2-3 TRBV15 NA CATSRDFRRPSTDTQYF